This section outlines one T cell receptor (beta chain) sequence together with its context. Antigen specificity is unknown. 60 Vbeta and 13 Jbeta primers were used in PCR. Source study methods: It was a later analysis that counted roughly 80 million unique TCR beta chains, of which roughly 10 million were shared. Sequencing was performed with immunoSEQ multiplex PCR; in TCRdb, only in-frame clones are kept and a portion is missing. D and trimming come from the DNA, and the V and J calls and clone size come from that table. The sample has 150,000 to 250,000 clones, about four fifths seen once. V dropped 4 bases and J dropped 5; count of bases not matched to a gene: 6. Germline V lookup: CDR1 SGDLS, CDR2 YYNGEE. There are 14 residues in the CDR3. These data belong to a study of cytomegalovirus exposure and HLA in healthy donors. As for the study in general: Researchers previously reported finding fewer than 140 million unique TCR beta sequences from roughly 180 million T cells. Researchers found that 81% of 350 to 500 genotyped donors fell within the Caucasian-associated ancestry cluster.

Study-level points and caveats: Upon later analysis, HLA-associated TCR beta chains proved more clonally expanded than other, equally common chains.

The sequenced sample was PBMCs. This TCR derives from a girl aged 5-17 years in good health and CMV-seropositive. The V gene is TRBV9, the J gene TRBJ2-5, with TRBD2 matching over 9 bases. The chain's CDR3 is CASSSSGGSETQYF. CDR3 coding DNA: TGTGCCAGCAGCTCCAGCGGGGGGAGTGAGACCCAGTACTTC.